A single T cell receptor (beta chain) is shown here with its context. The clone's antigen remains unknown. One base away there is no much larger clone; base qualities are not given. This specimen belongs to a study of CD8 T cells in ankylosing spondylitis (dated 2017 in TCRdb). Study-wide context: To find TCR variants linked to disease, the study profiled T cell receptor beta repertoires in ankylosing spondylitis patients and healthy donors. The full study cohort comprised 25 ankylosing spondylitis patients and some 100 healthy donors. Peripheral blood was sampled, and synovial fluid was also collected from ankylosing spondylitis patients. Results the study describes overall, beyond this receptor: In peripheral blood, the disease-linked clones were found at relatively low frequencies and had a CD8+ phenotype. Blood from ankylosing spondylitis patients appeared to be characterized by a TCR beta motif made up of seven or eight highly homologous amino acid variants. Some of the motif variants had been reported before in the synovial fluid and blood of reactive arthritis patients, a finding that suggests common disease-initiation mechanisms. Significant enrichment of the disease-linked clones was reported in matched synovial fluid samples from ankylosing spondylitis patients.

This sample was sequenced with an Illumina HiSeq 2500. TCR beta libraries were prepared by quantitative 5'-RACE with molecular barcodes. The authors' analysis ran thus. A new computational method based on a probabilistic model of VDJ rearrangement was used to identify disease-linked TCR variants. TCRdb ran its own pipeline on the public reads, namely fastp trimming at Q25 and MiXCR clone calling, and kept in-frame beta chains. Each entry merges the rows of one CDR3 protein and shows their most common DNA and genes. The V and J calls come from TCRdb's annotation, not from the publication. Counted in this sample were about 540,000 distinct CDR3 sequences; roughly 13% of them appeared once. Clones ranked in the top ten supply nearly 7% of the sample. V lost 4 bases and J lost 3 bases, and the count of bases not matched to a germline gene is 6. For CDR1 and CDR2, the germline V gene lists WSHSY and SAAADI. The CDR3 goes from the cysteine to the phenylalanine over 15 residues. The kept DNA is CDR3 alone, 45 bases in frame from the first base.

The sequence derives from a male donor with ankylosing spondylitis. Sample: blood, either unsorted or a sorted T cell fraction (not recorded which). In this chain, TRBV10-2 is recombined with TRBJ1-5, with TRBD1 identical over 7 junction bases. The base sequence is TGCGCCAGCAGTGTGGCAGGGGGGAACAATCAGCCCCAGCATTTT. This gives the protein CASSVAGGNNQPQHF.